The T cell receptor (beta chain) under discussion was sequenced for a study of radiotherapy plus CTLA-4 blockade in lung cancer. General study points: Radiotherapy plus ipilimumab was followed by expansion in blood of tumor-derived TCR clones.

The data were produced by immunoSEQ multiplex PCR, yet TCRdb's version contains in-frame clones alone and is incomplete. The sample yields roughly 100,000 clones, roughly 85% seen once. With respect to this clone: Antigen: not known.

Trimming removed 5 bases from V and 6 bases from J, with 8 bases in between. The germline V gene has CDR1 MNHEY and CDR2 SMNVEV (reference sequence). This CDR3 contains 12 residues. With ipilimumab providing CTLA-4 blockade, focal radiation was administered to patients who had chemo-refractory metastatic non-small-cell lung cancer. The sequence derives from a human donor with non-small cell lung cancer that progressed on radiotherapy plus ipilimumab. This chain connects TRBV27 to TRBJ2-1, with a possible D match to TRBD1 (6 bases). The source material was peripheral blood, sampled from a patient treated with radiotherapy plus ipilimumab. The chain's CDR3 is CASSMTGNEQFF. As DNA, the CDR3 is TGTGCCAGCAGTATGACAGGCAATGAGCAGTTCTTC.